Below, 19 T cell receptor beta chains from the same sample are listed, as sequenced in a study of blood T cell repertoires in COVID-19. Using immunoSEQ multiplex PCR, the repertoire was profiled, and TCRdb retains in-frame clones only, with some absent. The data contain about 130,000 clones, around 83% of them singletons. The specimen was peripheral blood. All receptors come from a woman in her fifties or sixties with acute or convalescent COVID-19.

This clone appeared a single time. The CDR3 sequence: CSVLRGLNTGELFF. The CDR3 nucleotides are TGCAGCGTGCTCAGGGGGCTGAACACCGGGGAGCTGTTTTTT. The genes are TRBV29-1 and TRBJ2-2; 8 bases are a match to TRBD1. CDR1 and CDR2 (germline): SQVTM, ANQGSEA. V was clipped by 6 bases and J by 1 base; unmatched bases: 4. CDR3 length: 14 residues.

Here the CDR3 reads CASSTPGTGANEQFF. The CDR3 DNA is TGTGCCAGTAGTACCCCCGGGACAGGGGCCAATGAGCAGTTCTTC. The gene calls are TRBV19 and TRBJ2-1; 10 nucleotides agree with TRBD1. V lost 4 bases, J lost 6 bases, and 6 bases stayed unmatched. The CDR3 has 15 amino acids. The germline V gene has CDR1 LNHDA and CDR2 SQIVND (reference sequence). Looking up the rest from reference TRBV19 and TRBJ2-1 gives the full variable domain: DGGITQSPKYLFRKEGQNVTLSCEQNLNHDAMYWYRQDPGQGLRLIYYSQIVNDFQKGDIAEGYSVSREKKESFPLTVTSAQKNPTAFYLCASSTPGTGANEQFFGPGTRLTVL.

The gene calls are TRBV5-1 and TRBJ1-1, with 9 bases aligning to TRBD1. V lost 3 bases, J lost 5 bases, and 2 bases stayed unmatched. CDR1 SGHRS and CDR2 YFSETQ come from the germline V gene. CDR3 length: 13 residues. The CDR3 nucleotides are TGCGCCAGCAGCTCGGACAGGGGAACTGAAGCTTTCTTT. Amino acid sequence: CASSSDRGTEAFF. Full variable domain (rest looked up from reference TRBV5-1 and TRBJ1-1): KAGVTQTPRYLIKTRGQQVTLSCSPISGHRSVSWYQQTPGQGLQFLFEYFSETQRNKGNFPGRFSGRQFSNSRSEMNVSTLELGDSALYLCASSSDRGTEAFFGQGTRLTVV.

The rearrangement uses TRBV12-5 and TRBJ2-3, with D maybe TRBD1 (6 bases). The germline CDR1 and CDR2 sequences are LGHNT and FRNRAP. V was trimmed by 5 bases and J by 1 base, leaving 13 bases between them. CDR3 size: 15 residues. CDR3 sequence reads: CASGPGTRRTDTQYF. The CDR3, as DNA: TGTGCTAGTGGTCCGGGGACACGTCGCACAGATACGCAGTATTTT.

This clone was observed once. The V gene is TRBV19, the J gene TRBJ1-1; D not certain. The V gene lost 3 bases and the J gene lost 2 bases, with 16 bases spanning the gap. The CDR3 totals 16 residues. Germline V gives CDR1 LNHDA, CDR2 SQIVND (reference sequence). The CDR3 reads CASSMQVAAENTEAFF. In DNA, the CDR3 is TGTGCCAGTAGTATGCAAGTGGCGGCAGAAAACACTGAAGCTTTCTTT.

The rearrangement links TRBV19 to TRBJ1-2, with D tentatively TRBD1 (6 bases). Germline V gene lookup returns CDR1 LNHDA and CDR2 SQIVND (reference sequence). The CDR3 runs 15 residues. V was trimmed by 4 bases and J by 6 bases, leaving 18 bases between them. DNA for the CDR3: TGTGCCAGTAGTACCCACTCACGGGGGGGCGATGGCTACACCTTC. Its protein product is CASSTHSRGGDGYTF.

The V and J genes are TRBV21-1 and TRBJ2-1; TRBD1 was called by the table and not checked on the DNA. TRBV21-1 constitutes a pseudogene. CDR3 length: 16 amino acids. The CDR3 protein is CASSETTGEFYNEQFF. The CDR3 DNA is TGTGCCAGCAGCGAGACGACAGGGGAATTCTACAATGAGCAGTTCTTC.

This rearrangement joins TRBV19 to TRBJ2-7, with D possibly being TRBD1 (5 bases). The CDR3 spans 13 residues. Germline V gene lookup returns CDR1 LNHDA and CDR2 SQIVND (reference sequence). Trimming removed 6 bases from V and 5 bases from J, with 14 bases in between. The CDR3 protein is CASSPQGIHEQYF. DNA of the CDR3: TGTGCCAGTAGCCCCCAGGGTATCCACGAGCAGTACTTC. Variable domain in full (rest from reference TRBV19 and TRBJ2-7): DGGITQSPKYLFRKEGQNVTLSCEQNLNHDAMYWYRQDPGQGLRLIYYSQIVNDFQKGDIAEGYSVSREKKESFPLTVTSAQKNPTAFYLCASSPQGIHEQYFGPGTRLTVT.

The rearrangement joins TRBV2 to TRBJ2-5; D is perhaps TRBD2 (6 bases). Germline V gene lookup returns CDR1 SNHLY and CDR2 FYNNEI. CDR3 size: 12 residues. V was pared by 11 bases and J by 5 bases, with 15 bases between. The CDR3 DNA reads TGTGCCGGAGGGACGTCGCGCGAGACCCAGTACTTC. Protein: CAGGTSRETQYF. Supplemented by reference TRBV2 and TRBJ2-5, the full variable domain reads EPEVTQTPSHQVTQMGQEVILRCVPISNHLYFYWYRQILGQKVEFLVSFYNNEISEKSEIFDDQFSVERPDGSNFTLKIRSTKLEDSAMYFCAGGTSRETQYFGPGTRLLVL.

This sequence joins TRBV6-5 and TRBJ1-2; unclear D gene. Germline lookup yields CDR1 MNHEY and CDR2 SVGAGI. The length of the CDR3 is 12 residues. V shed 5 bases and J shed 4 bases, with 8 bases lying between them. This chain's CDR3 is CASSTTSYGYTF. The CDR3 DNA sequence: TGTGCCAGCAGTACAACGTCCTATGGCTACACCTTC.

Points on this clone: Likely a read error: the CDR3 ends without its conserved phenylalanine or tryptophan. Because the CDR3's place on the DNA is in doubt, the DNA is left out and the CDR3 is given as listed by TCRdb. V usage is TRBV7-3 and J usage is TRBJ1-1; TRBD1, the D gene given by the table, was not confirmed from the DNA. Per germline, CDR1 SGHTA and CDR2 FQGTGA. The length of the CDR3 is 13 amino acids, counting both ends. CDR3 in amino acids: CASSLRGDRGPEV.

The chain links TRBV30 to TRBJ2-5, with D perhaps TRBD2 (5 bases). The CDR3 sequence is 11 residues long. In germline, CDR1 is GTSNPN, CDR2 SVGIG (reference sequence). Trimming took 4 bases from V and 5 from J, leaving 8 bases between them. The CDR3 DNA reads TGTGCCTGGACTAGAGGGGAGACCCAGTACTTC. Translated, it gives CAWTRGETQYF.

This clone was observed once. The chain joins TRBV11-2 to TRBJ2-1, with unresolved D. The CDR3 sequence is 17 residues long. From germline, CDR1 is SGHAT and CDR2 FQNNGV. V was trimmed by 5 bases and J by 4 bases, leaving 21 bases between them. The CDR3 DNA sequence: TGTGCCAGCAGCCCGCCCCTGCTAGTTGTGGAATACAATGAGCAGTTCTTC. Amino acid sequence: CASSPPLLVVEYNEQFF.

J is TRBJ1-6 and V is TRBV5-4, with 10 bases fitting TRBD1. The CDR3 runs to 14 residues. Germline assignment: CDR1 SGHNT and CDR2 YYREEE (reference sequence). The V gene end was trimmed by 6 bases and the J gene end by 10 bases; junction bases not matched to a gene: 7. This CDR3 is CASTTWDRGSPLHF. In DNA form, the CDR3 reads TGTGCCAGCACCACGTGGGACAGGGGATCACCCCTCCACTTT.

CDR3 loop: CASSGQLNQPQHF. In DNA form, the CDR3 reads TGTGCCAGTAGTGGACAATTAAATCAGCCCCAGCATTTT. The V gene is TRBV19, the J gene TRBJ1-5; D might be TRBD1 (5 bases). The CDR3 length is 13 residues. V was shortened by 5 bases and J by 4 bases, with 9 bases between the two germline ends. Germline V gives CDR1 LNHDA, CDR2 SQIVND (reference sequence).

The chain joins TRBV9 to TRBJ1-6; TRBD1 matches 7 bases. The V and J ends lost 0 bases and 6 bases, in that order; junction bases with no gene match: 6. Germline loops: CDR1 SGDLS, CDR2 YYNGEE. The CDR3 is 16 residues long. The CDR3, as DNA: TGTGCCAGCAGCGTAGCTACAGGGGAACGTAATTCACCCCTCCACTTT. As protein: CASSVATGERNSPLHF.

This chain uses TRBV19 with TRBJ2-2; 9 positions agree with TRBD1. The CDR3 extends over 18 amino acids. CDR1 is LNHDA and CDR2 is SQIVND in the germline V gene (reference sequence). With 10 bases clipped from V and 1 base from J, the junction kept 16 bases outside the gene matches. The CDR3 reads CATVGGQGKVWNTGELFF. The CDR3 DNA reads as TGTGCCACTGTCGGAGGACAGGGGAAGGTGTGGAACACCGGGGAGCTGTTTTTT.

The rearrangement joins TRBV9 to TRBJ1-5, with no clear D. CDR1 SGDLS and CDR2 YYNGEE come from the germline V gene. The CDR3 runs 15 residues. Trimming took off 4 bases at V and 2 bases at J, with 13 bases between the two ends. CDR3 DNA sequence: TGTGCCAGCAGCCCATCTGCGGGCGGCAATCAGCCCCAGCATTTT. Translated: CASSPSAGGNQPQHF.

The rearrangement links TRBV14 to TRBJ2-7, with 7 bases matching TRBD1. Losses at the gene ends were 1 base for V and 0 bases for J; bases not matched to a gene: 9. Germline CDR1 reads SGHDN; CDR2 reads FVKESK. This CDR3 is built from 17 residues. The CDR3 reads CASSQVAYGTVSYEQYF. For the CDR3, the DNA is TGTGCCAGCAGCCAAGTGGCTTATGGGACAGTCTCCTACGAGCAGTACTTC.